Each of the 31 T cell receptor beta chains below was sequenced from the same sample in a study of control samples from healthy donors and cancer patients. The table came from immunoSEQ multiplex PCR; TCRdb's copy has only in-frame clones and leaves some out. The repertoire holds around 160,000 clones, with roughly 93% as singletons. Sequencing input: blood. These TCRs come from a man between 18 and 29 years old in good health.

About this clone itself: One end of the junction fails to match germline, which may point to a read error. The chain joins TRBV7-7 to TRBJ2-5; 8 nucleotides match TRBD2. This CDR3 has 19 amino acids. Germline V gene lookup returns CDR1 SSHAT and CDR2 FNYEAQ (reference sequence). The DNA for the CDR3 is TGTGCTAGCAGCTTAAGCTACCCAGCGGGAGATTCGTACCAAGAGACCCAGTACTTC. Translating it yields CASSLSYPAGDSYQETQYF.

This clone has just one count. V is TRBV6-6 and J is TRBJ1-2, with D perhaps matching TRBD1 (6 bases). The V end was cut by 2 bases, the J end by 0 bases, with 13 bases between. CDR1 and CDR2 from the germline V gene are MNHNY and SVGAGI (reference sequence). The CDR3 length is 16 residues. CDR3 sequence: CASSYLGAASNYGYTF. CDR3 DNA sequence: TGTGCCAGCAGTTACCTGGGGGCGGCCTCTAACTATGGCTACACCTTC.

The chain couples TRBV6-2 or TRBV6-3 to TRBJ2-7, with D perhaps TRBD1 (6 bases). The CDR3 has 15 residues. Looked up from germline, CDR1 is MNHEY and CDR2 is SVGEGT. V lost 5 bases and J lost 3, with 17 bases in between. The CDR3 nucleotides read TGTGCCAGCAGTCCGGACCAGGGGATAGGCTACGAGCAGTACTTC. Amino acid sequence: CASSPDQGIGYEQYF.

This rearrangement joins TRBV3-1 (or the pseudogene TRBV3-2) to TRBJ2-5; TRBD2 agrees at 8 bases. Losses at the gene ends were 3 bases for V and 0 bases for J; bases not matched to a gene: 6. Germline V gives CDR1 LGHDT, CDR2 YNNKEL (reference sequence). The CDR3 contains 16 residues. CDR3 DNA sequence: TGTGCCAGCAGCCAGTTTCGGGGGGGGAACCAAGAGACCCAGTACTTC. Its translation: CASSQFRGGNQETQYF.

The CDR3 sequence: CAWTRGFANEKLFF. Written as DNA, the CDR3 is TGTGCCTGGACCAGAGGGTTTGCTAATGAAAAACTGTTTTTT. V and J are TRBV30 and TRBJ1-4; D gene ambiguous. Germline V gene lookup returns CDR1 GTSNPN and CDR2 SVGIG (reference sequence). V lost 4 bases, J lost 3 bases, and 12 bases lay in between. The CDR3 runs to 14 residues. Full variable domain (rest looked up from reference TRBV30 and TRBJ1-4): SQTIHQWPATLVQPVGSPLSLECTVEGTSNPNLYWYRQAAGRGLQLLFYSVGIGQISSEVPQNLSASRPQDRQFILSSKKLLLSDSGFYLCAWTRGFANEKLFFGSGTQLSVL.

Details on this clone: Other DNA sequences in this sample translate to the same CDR3. V gene TRBV29-1 combines with J gene TRBJ1-1; 7 nucleotides agree with TRBD1. The CDR3 runs to 13 residues. V lost 4 bases to trimming and J lost 4 bases; unmatched junction nucleotides: 6. Germline V lookup: CDR1 SQVTM, CDR2 ANQGSEA. The CDR3 loop reads CSVGQGEGTEAFF. In DNA form, the CDR3 reads TGCAGCGTTGGTCAGGGGGAGGGCACTGAAGCTTTCTTT.

The chain links TRBV9 to TRBJ1-2, with 7 bases lining up with TRBD1. In germline, CDR1 is SGDLS, CDR2 YYNGEE. The CDR3 has 15 residues. V lost 6 bases and J lost 2; bases outside the gene matches: 10. CDR3 amino acids: CASTRRTGQNYGYTF. In DNA form, the CDR3 reads TGTGCCAGCACCAGAAGGACAGGTCAAAACTATGGCTACACCTTC.

The rearrangement joins TRBV2 to TRBJ2-7, with D possibly being TRBD2 (5 bases). The germline V and J ends were trimmed by 8 bases and 3 bases, with 8 bases remaining between them. This CDR3 contains 11 residues. Germline-derived CDR1 and CDR2 are SNHLY and FYNNEI. In nucleotides, the CDR3 is TGTGCCAGCTTACGGGGCTACGAGCAGTACTTC. This codes for CASLRGYEQYF.

This chain joins TRBV7-9 and TRBJ2-2, with unresolved D. Trimming took off 4 bases at V and 1 base at J, with 7 bases between the two ends. This CDR3 has 14 amino acids. The germline CDR1 and CDR2 sequences are SEHNR and FQNEAQ (reference sequence). The CDR3 region is CASSSPGNTGELFF. For the CDR3, the DNA is TGTGCCAGCAGCTCTCCGGGGAACACCGGGGAGCTGTTTTTT.

V and J are TRBV7-9 and TRBJ2-5, with D tentatively TRBD1 or TRBD2 (5 bases each). Germline V lookup: CDR1 SEHNR, CDR2 FQNEAQ (reference sequence). The CDR3 totals 14 residues. Trimming left V 5 bases short and J 5 bases short, with 15 bases between. The CDR3 region is CASSPPGPHETQYF. DNA for the CDR3: TGTGCCAGCAGCCCTCCGGGACCCCACGAGACCCAGTACTTC.

The chain uses TRBV20-1 and TRBJ2-1; TRBD2 matches at 8 bases. CDR3 length: 15 residues. CDR1 DFQATT and CDR2 SNEGSKA come from the germline V gene (reference sequence). V trimming: 3 bases; J trimming: 8 bases; junction bases outside the gene matches: 12. CDR3: CSASPSGGLRDEQFF. CDR3 nucleotide sequence: TGCAGTGCTAGTCCCAGCGGGGGCCTACGAGATGAGCAGTTCTTC.

The chain combines TRBV24-1 with TRBJ1-1; 7 bases align to TRBD1. V dropped 2 bases and J dropped 10; count of bases not matched to a gene: 3. CDR3 size: 12 residues. Germline-derived CDR1 and CDR2 are KGHDR and SFDVKD. The CDR3 DNA sequence: TGTGCCACCAGTGATTACAGGGGCCCAGCTTTCTTT. Amino acid sequence: CATSDYRGPAFF.

The rearrangement uses TRBV7-9 and TRBJ1-1; unclear D gene. Germline V gene lookup returns CDR1 SEHNR and CDR2 FQNEAQ (reference sequence). V lost 3 bases and J 10 bases, leaving 9 bases between the germline ends. The CDR3 loop spans 11 amino acids. The CDR3 spells CASSFLGVAFF. CDR3 sequence (DNA): TGTGCCAGCAGCTTCTTGGGAGTAGCTTTCTTT.

The chain joins TRBV28 to TRBJ2-7; a possible D gene is TRBD1 (6 bases). The CDR3 has 14 residues. Trimming took off 5 bases at V and 3 bases at J, with 14 bases between the two ends. Germline V CDR1 and CDR2: MDHEN, SYDVKM. This CDR3 is CASSQAPDSYEQYF. CDR3 in DNA: TGTGCCAGCAGTCAGGCCCCGGACAGCTACGAGCAGTACTTC.

The chain joins TRBV7-2 to TRBJ2-2; tentatively, D is TRBD1 (6 bases). CDR3 length: 16 residues. In germline, CDR1 is SGHTA, CDR2 FQGNSA. The germline V and J ends were trimmed by 5 bases and 1 base, with 14 bases remaining between them. The CDR3 here is CASSPGTLMNTGELFF. As DNA, the CDR3 is TGTGCCAGCAGCCCCGGGACATTGATGAACACCGGGGAGCTGTTTTTT.

The chain has TRBV20-1 and TRBJ1-1; D is uncertain. V was clipped by 4 bases and J by 3 bases, with 3 bases between them. The CDR3 spans 10 residues. In germline, CDR1 is DFQATT, CDR2 SNEGSKA (reference sequence). CDR3 region: CSAKDTEAFF. CDR3 DNA sequence: TGCAGTGCTAAGGACACTGAAGCTTTCTTT.

The rearrangement joins TRBV24-1 to TRBJ2-4; D gene uncertain. This CDR3 is built from 8 residues. Trimming took off 8 bases at V and 8 bases at J, with 0 bases between the two ends. The germline V gene has CDR1 KGHDR and CDR2 SFDVKD. The CDR3 nucleotides read TGTGCCACCAACATTCAGTACTTC. Its protein is CATNIQYF.

J is TRBJ2-7 and V is TRBV5-5, with a tentative D call TRBD2 (6 bases). In germline, CDR1 is SGHKS, CDR2 YYEKEE (reference sequence). V was cut by 0 bases and J by 3 bases, with 13 bases left in between. The CDR3 totals 15 residues. CDR3 residues: CASSLAMDYHYEQYF. The CDR3 region has the DNA TGTGCCAGCAGCTTGGCCATGGACTACCACTACGAGCAGTACTTC. Variable domain in full (rest from reference TRBV5-5 and TRBJ2-7): DAGVTQSPTHLIKTRGQQVTLRCSPISGHKSVSWYQQVLGQGPQFIFQYYEKEERGRGNFPDRFSARQFPNYSSELNVNALLLGDSALYLCASSLAMDYHYEQYFGPGTRLTVT.

The chain couples TRBV7-9 to TRBJ1-1; D perhaps matches TRBD1 (5 bases). This CDR3 is 14 amino acids long. V was cut by 5 bases and J by 4 bases, with 14 bases left in between. Germline CDR1 reads SEHNR; CDR2 reads FQNEAQ (reference sequence). CDR3 nucleotides: TGTGCCAGCAGCCTCCCCTGGAGGGGCACTGAAGCTTTCTTT. It codes for CASSLPWRGTEAFF.

CDR3 nucleotides: TGTGCCAGCAGCTTAGCAATAGCGGGGGACAGCACAGATACGCAGTATTTT. It codes for CASSLAIAGDSTDTQYF. V and J are TRBV7-9 and TRBJ2-3; TRBD2 agrees at 9 bases. The V gene's germline CDR1 is SEHNR and CDR2 FQNEAQ (reference sequence). The CDR3 length is 17 residues. V shed 0 bases, J shed 0 bases, and the junction held 4 bases outside the gene matches.

The chain is built from TRBV19 and TRBJ2-2; 8 nucleotides match TRBD1. From germline, CDR1 is LNHDA and CDR2 SQIVND (reference sequence). This CDR3 has 15 residues. V lost 9 bases to trimming and J lost 5 bases; unmatched junction nucleotides: 11. The CDR3 region has the DNA TGTGCCAGCCCCGACAGGGGAGGTAGGACCGGGGAGCTGTTTTTT. It is translated as CASPDRGGRTGELFF.

The chain links TRBV15 to TRBJ2-7; 10 bases agree with TRBD2. The CDR3 has 15 amino acids. Germline lookup yields CDR1 LNHNV and CDR2 YYDKDF (reference sequence). Trimming at V came to 5 bases and at J to 5 bases, leaving 9 bases not matched to a gene. The CDR3 is CATSGSSGGIHEQYF. The DNA of the CDR3 is TGTGCCACCAGCGGATCTAGCGGGGGTATCCACGAGCAGTACTTC.

V is TRBV19 and J is TRBJ2-5, with D maybe TRBD2 (6 bases). This CDR3 has 15 amino acids. The ends were cut back, 1 base at V and 4 bases at J, with 13 bases in the middle. The germline V gene has CDR1 LNHDA and CDR2 SQIVND (reference sequence). The CDR3 reads CASSIVSRGGETQYF. The CDR3 DNA reads TGTGCCAGTAGTATAGTTTCCCGGGGAGGAGAGACCCAGTACTTC.

This clone was detected once. The V and J genes are TRBV18 and TRBJ1-4; TRBD1 is a possible D gene (6 bases). This CDR3 has 17 amino acids. V was trimmed by 5 bases and J by 4 bases, leaving 20 bases between them. CDR1 and CDR2 (germline): KGHSH, LQKENI. CDR3 DNA sequence: TGTGCCAGCTCAGCGTCTACGCTCAGGGGCCGTAATGAAAAACTGTTTTTT. Protein sequence: CASSASTLRGRNEKLFF.

CDR3 DNA: TGTGCCAGCAGCTTGGGCGGGAGGGCCGGATACGAGCAGTACTTC. Translated, it gives CASSLGGRAGYEQYF. The chain has TRBV5-6 and TRBJ2-7, with 9 bases identical to TRBD2. Germline V lookup: CDR1 SGHDT, CDR2 YYEEEE. Trimming took 0 bases from V and 4 from J; bases not matched to a gene: 5. The CDR3 covers 15 residues.

This chain links TRBV20-1 with TRBJ2-7; 7 bases map to TRBD2. From germline, CDR1 is DFQATT and CDR2 SNEGSKA (reference sequence). The CDR3 runs 11 residues. Trimming took 6 bases from V and 4 from J; bases not matched to a gene: 3. The CDR3 DNA reads TGCAGTGCCCTAGCGGATTACGAGCAGTACTTC. It yields the protein CSALADYEQYF.

This clone has just a few counts. The chain links TRBV6-6 to TRBJ2-7, with D perhaps being TRBD1 or TRBD2 (6 bases each). This CDR3 spans 14 amino acids. The V gene's germline CDR1 is MNHNY and CDR2 SVGAGI (reference sequence). V gave up 5 bases and J gave up 6 bases, with 17 bases separating them. For the CDR3, the DNA is TGTGCCAGCAGTCCCGGAGGGGGAAGGGTCGAGCAGTACTTC. It codes for CASSPGGGRVEQYF.

DNA for the CDR3: TGTGCCAGTAGTACGCGACAGGGGGCAAATCAGCCCCAGCATTTT. It codes for CASSTRQGANQPQHF. The gene calls are TRBV19 and TRBJ1-5; 10 bases fit TRBD1. This CDR3 comprises 15 residues. The trim removed 4 bases at V and 4 bases at J, leaving 4 bases unmatched. Germline V gene sequence: CDR1 LNHDA, CDR2 SQIVND (reference sequence).

V and J are TRBV7-9 and TRBJ2-1; possibly TRBD2 for D (6 bases). Germline V gene data show CDR1 as SEHNR and CDR2 as FQNEAQ (reference sequence). The CDR3 runs to 18 residues. V was trimmed by 10 bases and J by 6 bases, leaving 31 bases between them. The CDR3 region has the DNA TGTGCCACCCTGCCCCCCCTACCCCCGGCGGGGCAAGGCAATGAGCAGTTCTTC. Its protein product is CATLPPLPPAGQGNEQFF.

This sequence joins TRBV19 and TRBJ2-2, with 7 nucleotides matching TRBD1. V shed 5 bases, J shed 5 bases, and the junction held 11 bases outside the gene matches. Germline V gene lookup returns CDR1 LNHDA and CDR2 SQIVND (reference sequence). This CDR3 comprises 16 residues. CDR3 nucleotide sequence: TGTGCCAGTAGTCCCTGGGCCAACAGGGGAACCGGGGAGCTGTTTTTT. Its protein is CASSPWANRGTGELFF.

The chain joins TRBV4-1 to TRBJ1-5; D gene uncertain. CDR3 size: 15 residues. From germline, CDR1 is MGHRA and CDR2 YSYEKL. V lost 0 bases to trimming and J lost 0 bases, with 6 bases between them. The CDR3: CASSQEMSSNQPQHF. CDR3 in DNA: TGCGCCAGCAGCCAAGAGATGAGTAGCAATCAGCCCCAGCATTTT.